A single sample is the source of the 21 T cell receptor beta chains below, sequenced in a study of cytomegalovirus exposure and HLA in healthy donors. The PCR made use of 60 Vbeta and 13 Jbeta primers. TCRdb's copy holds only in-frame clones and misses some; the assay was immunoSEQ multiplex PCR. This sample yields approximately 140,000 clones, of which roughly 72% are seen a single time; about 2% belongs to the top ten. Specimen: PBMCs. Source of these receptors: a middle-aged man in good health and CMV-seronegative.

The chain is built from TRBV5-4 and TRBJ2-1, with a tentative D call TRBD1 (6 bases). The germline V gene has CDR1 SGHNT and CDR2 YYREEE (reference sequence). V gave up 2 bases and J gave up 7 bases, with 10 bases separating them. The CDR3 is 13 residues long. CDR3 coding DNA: TGTGCCAGCAGCTTAGACAGGTGGAATGAGCAGTTCTTC. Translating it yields CASSLDRWNEQFF.

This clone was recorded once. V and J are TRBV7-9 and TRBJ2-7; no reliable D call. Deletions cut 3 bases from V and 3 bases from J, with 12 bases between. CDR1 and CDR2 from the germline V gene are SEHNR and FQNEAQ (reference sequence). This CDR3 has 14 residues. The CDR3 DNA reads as TGTGCCAGCAGCTTTCATCATACCAGCTACGAGCAGTACTTC. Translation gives CASSFHHTSYEQYF.

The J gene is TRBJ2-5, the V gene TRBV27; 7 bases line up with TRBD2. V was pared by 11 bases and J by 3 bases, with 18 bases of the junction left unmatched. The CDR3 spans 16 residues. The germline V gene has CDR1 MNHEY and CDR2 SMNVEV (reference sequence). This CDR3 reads CASRGFAWLAEETQYF. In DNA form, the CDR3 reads TGTGCCTCCCGGGGCTTTGCGTGGCTAGCGGAAGAGACCCAGTACTTC.

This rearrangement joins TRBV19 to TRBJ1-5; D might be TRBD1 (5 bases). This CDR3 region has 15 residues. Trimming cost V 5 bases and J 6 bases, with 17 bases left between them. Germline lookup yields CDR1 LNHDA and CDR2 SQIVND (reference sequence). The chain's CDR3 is CASSPLWGGSQPQHF. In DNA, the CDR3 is TGTGCCAGTAGTCCTCTTTGGGGGGGTAGTCAGCCCCAGCATTTT. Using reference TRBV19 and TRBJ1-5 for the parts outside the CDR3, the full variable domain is DGGITQSPKYLFRKEGQNVTLSCEQNLNHDAMYWYRQDPGQGLRLIYYSQIVNDFQKGDIAEGYSVSREKKESFPLTVTSAQKNPTAFYLCASSPLWGGSQPQHFGDGTRLSIL.

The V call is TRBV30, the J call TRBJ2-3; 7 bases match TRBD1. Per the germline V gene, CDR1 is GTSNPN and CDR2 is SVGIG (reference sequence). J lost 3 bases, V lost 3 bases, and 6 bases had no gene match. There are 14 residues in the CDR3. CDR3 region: CAWSIQGWTDTQYF. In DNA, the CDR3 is TGTGCCTGGAGCATACAGGGGTGGACAGATACGCAGTATTTT.

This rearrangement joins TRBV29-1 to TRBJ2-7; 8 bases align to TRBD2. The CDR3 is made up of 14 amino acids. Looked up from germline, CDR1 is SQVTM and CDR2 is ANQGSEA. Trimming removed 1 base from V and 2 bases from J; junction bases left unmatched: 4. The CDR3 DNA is TGCAGCGTTGAAGGCCTAGCGGGCGCCTACGAGCAGTACTTC. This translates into CSVEGLAGAYEQYF.

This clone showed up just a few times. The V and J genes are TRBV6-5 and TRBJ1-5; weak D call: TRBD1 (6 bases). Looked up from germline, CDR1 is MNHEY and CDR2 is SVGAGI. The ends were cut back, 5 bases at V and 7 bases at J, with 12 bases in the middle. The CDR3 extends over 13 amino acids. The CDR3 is CASSPVGGQPQHF. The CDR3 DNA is TGTGCCAGCAGTCCGGTTGGGGGCCAGCCCCAGCATTTT.

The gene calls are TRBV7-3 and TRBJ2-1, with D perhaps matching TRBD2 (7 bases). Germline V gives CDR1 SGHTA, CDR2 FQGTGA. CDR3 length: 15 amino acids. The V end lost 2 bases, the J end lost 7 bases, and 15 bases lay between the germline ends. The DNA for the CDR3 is TGTGCCAGCAGCTTACAAGGGGGGGGGATTAATGAGCAGTTCTTC. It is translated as CASSLQGGGINEQFF.

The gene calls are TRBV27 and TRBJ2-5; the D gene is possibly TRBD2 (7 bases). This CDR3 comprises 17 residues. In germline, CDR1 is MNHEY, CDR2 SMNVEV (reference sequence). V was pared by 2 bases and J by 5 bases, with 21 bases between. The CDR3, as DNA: TGTGCCAGCAGTTTAGGGGGGGCGGCCCTAGGCTCGGAGACCCAGTACTTC. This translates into CASSLGGAALGSETQYF.

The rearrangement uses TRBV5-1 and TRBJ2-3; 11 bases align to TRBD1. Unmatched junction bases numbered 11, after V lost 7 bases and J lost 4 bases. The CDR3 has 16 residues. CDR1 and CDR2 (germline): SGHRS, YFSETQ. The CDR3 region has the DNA TGCGCCAGCTCGAGGGGGGGGACAGGGGGACCAGATACGCAGTATTTT. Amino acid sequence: CASSRGGTGGPDTQYF.

CDR3 loop: CASSLSLSYEQYF. The CDR3 nucleotides are TGTGCCAGCAGCTTAAGTCTGTCCTACGAGCAGTACTTC. The V gene is TRBV7-3, the J gene TRBJ2-7; D gene unclear. CDR3 length: 13 residues. With 1 base removed from V and 1 base from J, the gap between germline ends came to 5 bases. The V gene's germline CDR1 is SGHTA and CDR2 FQGTGA.

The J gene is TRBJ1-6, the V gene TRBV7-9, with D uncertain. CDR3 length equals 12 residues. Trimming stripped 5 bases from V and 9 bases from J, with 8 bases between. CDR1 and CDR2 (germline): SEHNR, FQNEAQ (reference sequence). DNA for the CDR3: TGTGCCAGCAGCGCAGCGGGTTCACCCCTCCACTTT. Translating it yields CASSAAGSPLHF.

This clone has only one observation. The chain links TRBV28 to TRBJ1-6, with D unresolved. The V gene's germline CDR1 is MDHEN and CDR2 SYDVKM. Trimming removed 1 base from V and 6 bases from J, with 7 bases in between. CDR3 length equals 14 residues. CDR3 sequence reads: CASSLSLGNSPLHF. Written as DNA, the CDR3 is TGTGCCAGCAGTTTATCCCTAGGTAATTCACCCCTCCACTTT.

CDR3 protein: CASSPSLGGSVADTQYF. The CDR3 DNA follows: TGTGCCAGCAGTCCCTCCCTGGGCGGGAGTGTTGCAGATACGCAGTATTTT. This chain connects TRBV27 to TRBJ2-3, with 7 bases aligning to TRBD2. J gave up 4 bases and V 5 bases, and 15 bases lay outside the gene matches. The CDR3 runs to 17 residues. The germline gives CDR1 MNHEY, CDR2 SMNVEV (reference sequence).

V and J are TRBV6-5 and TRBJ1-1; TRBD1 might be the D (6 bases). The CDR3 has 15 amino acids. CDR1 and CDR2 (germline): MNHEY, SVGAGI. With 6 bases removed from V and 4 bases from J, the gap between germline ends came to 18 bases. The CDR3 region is CASRNRRGAFTEAFF. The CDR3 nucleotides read TGTGCCAGCAGAAACCGGCGGGGGGCCTTCACTGAAGCTTTCTTT.

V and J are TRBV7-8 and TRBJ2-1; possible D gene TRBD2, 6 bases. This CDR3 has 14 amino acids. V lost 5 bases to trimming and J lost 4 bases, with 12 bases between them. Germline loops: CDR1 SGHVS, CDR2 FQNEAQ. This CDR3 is CASSPWEAYNEQFF. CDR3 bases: TGTGCCAGCAGCCCGTGGGAGGCTTACAATGAGCAGTTCTTC.

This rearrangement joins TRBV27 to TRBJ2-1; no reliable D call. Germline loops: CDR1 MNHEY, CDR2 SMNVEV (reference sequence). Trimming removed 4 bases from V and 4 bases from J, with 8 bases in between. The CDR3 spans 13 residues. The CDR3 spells CASSYQAYNEQFF. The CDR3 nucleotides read TGTGCCAGCAGTTATCAGGCGTACAATGAGCAGTTCTTC.

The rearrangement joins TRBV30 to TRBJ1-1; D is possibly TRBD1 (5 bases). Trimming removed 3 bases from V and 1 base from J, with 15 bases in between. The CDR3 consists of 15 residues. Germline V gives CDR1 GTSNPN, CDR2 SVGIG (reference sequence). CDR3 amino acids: CAWRKVGGTNTEAFF. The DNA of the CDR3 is TGTGCCTGGAGGAAAGTGGGAGGGACGAACACTGAAGCTTTCTTT.

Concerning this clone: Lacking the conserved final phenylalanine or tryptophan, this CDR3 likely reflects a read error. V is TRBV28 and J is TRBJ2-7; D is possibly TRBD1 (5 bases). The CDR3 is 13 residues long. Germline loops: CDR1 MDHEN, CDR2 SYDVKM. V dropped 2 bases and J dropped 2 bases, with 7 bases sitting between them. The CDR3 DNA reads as TGTGCCAGCAGTTTAACAGGTCCCTACGAGCAGTACCTC. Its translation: CASSLTGPYEQYL.

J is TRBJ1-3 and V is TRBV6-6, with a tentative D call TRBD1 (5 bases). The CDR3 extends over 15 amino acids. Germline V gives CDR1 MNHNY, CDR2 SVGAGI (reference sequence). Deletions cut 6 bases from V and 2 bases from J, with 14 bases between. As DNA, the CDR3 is TGTGCCAGCAGCTCCCGCAGGGTGACTGGAAACACCATATATTTT. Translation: CASSSRRVTGNTIYF.

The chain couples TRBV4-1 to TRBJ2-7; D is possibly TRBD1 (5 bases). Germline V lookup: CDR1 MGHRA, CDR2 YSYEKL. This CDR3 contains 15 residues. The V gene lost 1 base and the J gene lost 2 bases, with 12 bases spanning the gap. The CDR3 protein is CASSQASQGTYEQYF. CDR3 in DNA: TGCGCCAGCAGCCAAGCGTCGCAGGGAACCTACGAGCAGTACTTC.